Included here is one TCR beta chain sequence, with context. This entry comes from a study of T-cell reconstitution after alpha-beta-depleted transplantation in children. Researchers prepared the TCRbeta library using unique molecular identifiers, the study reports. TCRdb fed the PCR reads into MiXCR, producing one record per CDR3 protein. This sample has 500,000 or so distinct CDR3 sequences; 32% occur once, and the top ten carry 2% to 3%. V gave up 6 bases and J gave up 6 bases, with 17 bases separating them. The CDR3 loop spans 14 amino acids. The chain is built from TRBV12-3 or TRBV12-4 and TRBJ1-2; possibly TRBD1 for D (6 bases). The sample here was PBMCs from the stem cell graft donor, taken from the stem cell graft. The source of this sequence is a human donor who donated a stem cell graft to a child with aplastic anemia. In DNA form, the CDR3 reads TGTGCCAGCAGGAGTACAGGGTTCAAGAATGGCTACACCTTC. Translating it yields CASRSTGFKNGYTF.